The clone carrying this T cell receptor (beta chain) appeared many times. Antigen: not known. The sample originates from a study of T cell repertoires in cytomegalovirus infection. Study in general: Public TCR beta signatures indicated both CMV infection and matching HLA type. Findings and limits, study-wide: Clonotypes of TCR beta that were HLA-C-restricted and CMV-specific dominated the ex vivo response. The cumulative frequency of public TCR beta families distinguished individuals who carried CMV together with the relevant HLA.

In germline, CDR1 is SEHNR, CDR2 FQNEAQ (reference sequence). The CDR3 is 14 residues long. V was clipped by 4 bases and J by 5 bases, with 12 bases between them. Each CDR3 protein is one row after TCRdb ran MiXCR on the reads. Among 250,000 or so distinct CDR3 sequences listed, over 15% were seen once. The sequencing input was CD8+ T cells from PBMCs. The chain is built from TRBV7-9 and TRBJ2-4; tentative D call: TRBD1 (6 bases). The receptor was derived from a human donor in good health (CMV status not recorded). Some clones in this sample may be carry-over from other donors' samples. CDR3 bases: TGTGCCAGCAGCTCGACAGGTTCAGAAAACATTCAGTACTTC. It specifies CASSSTGSENIQYF.